A single T cell receptor beta chain is shown here with its context. The record originates from a study of blood T cells in healthy people across ages. A second PCR of 7 to 11 cycles used a sample-barcoded 5' primer and a J-beta primer mix. TCRdb analysed the 5' RACE reads with MiXCR anew, one entry per CDR3 protein. Here the sample spans roughly 1 million distinct CDR3 sequences, under 30% being singletons. The germline V gene encodes CDR1 SGHTA and CDR2 FQGNSA. The CDR3 covers 15 residues. The sample also formed part of further work on T cells of mothers and their children.

Source material: blood. This TCR was recovered from a girl aged 2 to 10 in good health. This chain uses TRBV7-2 with TRBJ2-5; the D is unclear. The J call may be incorrect, as the DNA end agrees better with TRBJ2-7. CDR3 bases: TGTGCCAGCAGCTTGAATCCCGTGGGCTCCTACGAGCAGTACTTC. It translates to CASSLNPVGSYEQYF.